A single sample gave rise to the 25 T cell receptor beta chains below, sequenced in a study of T cell changes during pregnancy in multiple sclerosis. The method was immunoSEQ multiplex PCR; TCRdb's version includes in-frame clones alone and lacks a portion of them. The profile shows under 110,000 clones, around 90% of them singletons. The starting material was peripheral blood, obtained before pregnancy. All receptors derive from a female donor with multiple sclerosis, enrolled in a pregnancy study.

The J gene is TRBJ1-2, the V gene TRBV30, with 11 positions matching TRBD1. The CDR3 runs to 14 residues. From germline, CDR1 is GTSNPN and CDR2 SVGIG (reference sequence). V was clipped by 2 bases and J by 4 bases; unmatched bases: 3. CDR3 sequence reads: CAWSRGQGAYGYTF. The CDR3 bases are TGTGCCTGGAGTCGAGGACAGGGGGCCTATGGCTACACCTTC.

Here the CDR3 reads CASRQIGQGEIGTFF. CDR3 DNA: TGCGCCAGCAGGCAAATCGGACAGGGAGAGATTGGAACTTTCTTT. The chain employs TRBV4-1 and TRBJ1-1; 8 nucleotides align to TRBD1. The CDR3 contains 15 residues. V dropped 6 bases and J dropped 12; count of bases not matched to a gene: 18. Per germline, CDR1 MGHRA and CDR2 YSYEKL.

V usage is TRBV5-1 and J usage is TRBJ1-3; the D gene is possibly TRBD1 (5 bases). The germline gives CDR1 SGHRS, CDR2 YFSETQ. This CDR3 is 15 amino acids long. V lost 0 bases and J 0 bases, leaving 7 bases between the germline ends. CDR3 residues: CASSLVGASGNTIYF. The CDR3 DNA is TGCGCCAGCAGCTTGGTAGGGGCCTCTGGAAACACCATATATTTT.

V and J are TRBV29-1 and TRBJ1-1; 8 bases are shared with TRBD1. Germline CDR1 reads SQVTM; CDR2 reads ANQGSEA. The CDR3 consists of 14 residues. The J segment lost 3 bases and the V segment lost 3 bases, leaving 6 bases of the junction unmatched. CDR3 region: CSVDRQGLDTEAFF. The CDR3 DNA is TGCAGCGTTGACCGACAGGGGCTGGACACTGAAGCTTTCTTT.

The chain joins TRBV6-6 to TRBJ1-2; no clear D. The CDR3 sequence is 15 residues long. The V end lost 1 base, the J end lost 0 bases, and 9 bases lay between the germline ends. CDR1 is MNHNY and CDR2 is SVGAGI in the germline V gene (reference sequence). The DNA for the CDR3 is TGTGCCAGCAGTTACTTAGACACTGCTAACTATGGCTACACCTTC. Translation gives CASSYLDTANYGYTF.

This clone was counted only a few times. The chain carries TRBV19 and TRBJ1-5, with D perhaps matching TRBD1 (6 bases). Per the germline V gene, CDR1 is LNHDA and CDR2 is SQIVND (reference sequence). This CDR3 is built from 16 residues. V was pared by 0 bases and J by 6 bases, with 15 bases between. CDR3 residues: CASSIETGKGGQPQHF. CDR3 nucleotide sequence: TGTGCCAGTAGTATAGAAACAGGGAAAGGAGGTCAGCCCCAGCATTTT.

This rearrangement joins TRBV2 to TRBJ1-4, with D possibly TRBD1 on 6 matching bases. Trimming stripped 4 bases from V and 4 bases from J, with 10 bases between. The V gene's germline CDR1 is SNHLY and CDR2 FYNNEI. The CDR3 is 14 amino acids. This chain's CDR3 is CASSADRNNEKLFF. DNA of the CDR3: TGTGCCAGCAGTGCAGACAGGAATAATGAAAAACTGTTTTTT.

The chain uses TRBV7-2 and TRBJ1-2, with 8 bases matching TRBD1. Trimming removed 4 bases from V and 3 bases from J; junction bases left unmatched: 7. The CDR3 runs 15 residues. Germline V gives CDR1 SGHTA, CDR2 FQGNSA. The CDR3 is CASSSRPGQDYGYTF. CDR3 DNA: TGTGCCAGCAGCTCCCGTCCGGGACAGGACTATGGCTACACCTTC. The complete variable domain, with remaining parts taken from reference TRBV7-2 and TRBJ1-2, reads GAGVSQSPSNKVTEKGKDVELRCDPISGHTALYWYRQSLGQGLEFLIYFQGNSAPDKSGLPSDRFSAERTGGSVSTLTIQRTQQEDSAVYLCASSSRPGQDYGYTFGSGTRLTVV.

The chain carries TRBV18 and TRBJ1-1, with D maybe TRBD1 (6 bases). The V end was cut by 3 bases, the J end by 5 bases, with 22 bases between. Germline-derived CDR1 and CDR2 are KGHSH and LQKENI. The CDR3 loop spans 17 amino acids. The CDR3 is CASSPKEKTGYGTEAFF. The CDR3 DNA reads TGTGCCAGCTCACCTAAAGAAAAGACAGGATACGGGACTGAAGCTTTCTTT.

V usage is TRBV5-4 and J usage is TRBJ1-1, with D tentatively TRBD1 (5 bases). Germline V gene data show CDR1 as SGHNT and CDR2 as YYREEE (reference sequence). Trimming shortened V by 4 bases and J by 6 bases, and 16 bases separated the two germline ends. The CDR3 is 14 amino acids. The CDR3 sequence is CASSDAGSEPEAFF. Written as DNA, the CDR3 is TGTGCCAGCAGCGACGCAGGGTCGGAGCCTGAAGCTTTCTTT.

Regarding this clone: Other DNA sequences in the sample encode the same CDR3. The rearrangement joins TRBV7-3 to TRBJ2-1, with 8 bases that match TRBD2. Per the germline V gene, CDR1 is SGHTA and CDR2 is FQGTGA. The CDR3 covers 15 residues. V lost 1 base to trimming and J lost 2 bases; unmatched junction nucleotides: 1. The CDR3 sequence is CASSLRREAYNEQFF. The CDR3 DNA is TGTGCCAGCAGCTTAAGGCGGGAGGCCTACAATGAGCAGTTCTTC.

The chain couples TRBV5-6 to TRBJ2-1; 9 bases match TRBD2. The germline V gene encodes CDR1 SGHDT and CDR2 YYEEEE. The ends lost 4 bases at V and 2 bases at J; junction bases unmatched: 4. The CDR3 spans 15 residues. This CDR3 is CASSISGSTYNEQFF. The CDR3 coding sequence is TGTGCCAGCAGCATTAGCGGGAGCACCTACAATGAGCAGTTCTTC.

The V call is TRBV6-5, the J call TRBJ1-1; D unresolved. With 10 bases removed from V and 3 bases from J, the gap between germline ends came to 9 bases. CDR1 is MNHEY, CDR2 SVGAGI, per germline. The CDR3 runs to 11 residues. This CDR3 is CATTKYTEAFF. Here the CDR3 DNA reads TGTGCCACCACAAAGTACACTGAAGCTTTCTTT.

The rearrangement links TRBV19 to TRBJ1-1, with a possible D match to TRBD1 (5 bases). The V end was cut by 3 bases, the J end by 2 bases, with 13 bases between. The CDR3 is 15 residues long. Germline assignment: CDR1 LNHDA and CDR2 SQIVND (reference sequence). The CDR3 loop is CASSIAGVENTEAFF. The CDR3 nucleotides read TGTGCCAGTAGTATCGCGGGGGTCGAAAACACTGAAGCTTTCTTT.

This chain uses TRBV15 with TRBJ1-1; D may be TRBD1 (5 bases). The ends were cut back, 6 bases at V and 1 base at J, with 9 bases in the middle. CDR1 and CDR2 from the germline V gene are LNHNV and YYDKDF (reference sequence). This CDR3 comprises 13 residues. CDR3 residues: CATSRGGNTEAFF. In DNA, the CDR3 is TGTGCCACCAGTCGGGGGGGGAACACTGAAGCTTTCTTT. The full variable domain, rest sourced from reference TRBV15 and TRBJ1-1, is DAMVIQNPRYQVTQFGKPVTLSCSQTLNHNVMYWYQQKSSQAPKLLFHYYDKDFNNEADTPDNFQSRRPNTSFCFLDIRSPGLGDTAMYLCATSRGGNTEAFFGQGTRLTVV.

This clone was detected only once. This sequence joins TRBV18 and TRBJ1-2, with 8 bases identical to TRBD1. From germline, CDR1 is KGHSH and CDR2 LQKENI. CDR3 length equals 14 residues. V shed 4 bases, J shed 2 bases, and the junction held 3 bases outside the gene matches. CDR3 region: CASSRTGLNYGYTF. CDR3 nucleotide sequence: TGTGCCAGCTCACGGACAGGGTTAAACTATGGCTACACCTTC.

V and J are TRBV6-5 and TRBJ2-2, with D perhaps TRBD2 (6 bases). V was pared by 6 bases and J by 2 bases, with 13 bases between. The CDR3 contains 15 residues. CDR1 is MNHEY, CDR2 SVGAGI, per germline. The CDR3 coding sequence is TGTGCCAGCAGCGGAGGGCGGGGCAACACCGGGGAGCTGTTTTTT. Residues: CASSGGRGNTGELFF.

This rearrangement joins TRBV9 to TRBJ1-2; D is ambiguous. Germline V lookup: CDR1 SGDLS, CDR2 YYNGEE. V was cut by 4 bases and J by 2 bases, with 21 bases left in between. This CDR3 has 17 amino acids. The CDR3 bases are TGTGCCAGCAGCCCGCTGGAACGGGGTACAGAGAACTATGGCTACACCTTC. Amino acid sequence: CASSPLERGTENYGYTF. Complete variable domain (other parts from reference TRBV9 and TRBJ1-2): DSGVTQTPKHLITATGQRVTLRCSPRSGDLSVYWYQQSLDQGLQFLIQYYNGEERAKGNILERFSAQQFPDLHSELNLSSLELGDSALYFCASSPLERGTENYGYTFGSGTRLTVV.

The V call is TRBV29-1, the J call TRBJ2-3, with TRBD1 matching 10 bases. Germline V lookup: CDR1 SQVTM, CDR2 ANQGSEA. The CDR3 runs to 12 residues. V lost 6 bases and J lost 9; bases outside the gene matches: 6. This CDR3 reads CSVLDRGDTQYF. CDR3 coding DNA: TGCAGCGTCTTGGACAGGGGGGACACGCAGTATTTT.

This rearrangement joins TRBV19 to TRBJ1-1; 7 nucleotides match TRBD1. The trim removed 7 bases at V and 4 bases at J, leaving 6 bases unmatched. Germline CDR1 and CDR2: LNHDA and SQIVND (reference sequence). This CDR3 has 13 residues. CDR3 nucleotides: TGTGCCAGTACCGAGGGGGCGGGCACTGAAGCTTTCTTT. Protein product: CASTEGAGTEAFF.

The V gene is TRBV29-1, the J gene TRBJ2-5, with TRBD1 matching over 12 bases. J gave up 4 bases and V 3 bases, and 6 bases lay outside the gene matches. This CDR3 contains 15 residues. Germline CDR1 SQVTM, CDR2 ANQGSEA. CDR3 sequence: CSVDRDRGHGETQYF. Written as DNA, the CDR3 is TGCAGCGTTGACCGGGACAGGGGGCATGGAGAGACCCAGTACTTC.

The rearrangement links TRBV27 to TRBJ2-6, with TRBD1 identical over 8 bases. V was clipped by 4 bases and J by 0 bases; unmatched bases: 2. The CDR3 sequence is 16 residues long. Germline CDR1 reads MNHEY; CDR2 reads SMNVEV (reference sequence). CDR3 nucleotides: TGTGCCAGCAGTTCAGGACAGGGCTCTGGGGCCAACGTCCTGACTTTC. Amino acids: CASSSGQGSGANVLTF.

V and J are TRBV29-1 and TRBJ2-5; 11 bases fit TRBD1. The CDR3 runs 12 residues. CDR1 is SQVTM, CDR2 ANQGSEA, per germline. V lost 7 bases, J lost 4 bases, and 2 bases stayed unmatched. CDR3 coding DNA: TGCAGCGGGACAGGGGGCAGAGAGACCCAGTACTTC. Protein: CSGTGGRETQYF.

The V gene is TRBV6-5, the J gene TRBJ1-2; D perhaps matches TRBD1 (6 bases). V was cut by 5 bases and J by 6 bases, with 16 bases left in between. Germline V gene data show CDR1 as MNHEY and CDR2 as SVGAGI. The CDR3 loop spans 14 amino acids. DNA for the CDR3: TGTGCCAGCAGTCCTAGGGGCAGGGGTGATGGCTACACCTTC. Protein product: CASSPRGRGDGYTF.

This clone showed up just once. The chain recombines TRBV10-3 with TRBJ2-1, with 9 bases fitting TRBD1. Germline V CDR1 and CDR2: ENHRY, SYGVKD. The CDR3 length is 13 residues. The V and J ends lost 5 bases and 10 bases, in that order; junction bases with no gene match: 6. Here the CDR3 DNA reads TGTGCCATCAGTACGGGACAGGGAAACGAGCAGTTCTTC. This encodes CAISTGQGNEQFF.